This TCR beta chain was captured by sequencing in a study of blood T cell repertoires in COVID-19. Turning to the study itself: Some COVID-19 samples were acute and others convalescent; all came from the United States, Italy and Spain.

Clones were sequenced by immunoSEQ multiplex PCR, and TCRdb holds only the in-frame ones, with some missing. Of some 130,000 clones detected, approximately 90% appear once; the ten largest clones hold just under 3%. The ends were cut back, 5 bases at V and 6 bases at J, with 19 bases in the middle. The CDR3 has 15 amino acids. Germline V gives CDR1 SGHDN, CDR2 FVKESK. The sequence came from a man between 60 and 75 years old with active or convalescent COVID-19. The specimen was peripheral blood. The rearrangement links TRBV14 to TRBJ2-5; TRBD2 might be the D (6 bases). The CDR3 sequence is CASSIQPGGSQTQYF. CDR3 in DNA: TGTGCCAGCAGCATTCAACCTGGGGGGTCGCAGACCCAGTACTTC.